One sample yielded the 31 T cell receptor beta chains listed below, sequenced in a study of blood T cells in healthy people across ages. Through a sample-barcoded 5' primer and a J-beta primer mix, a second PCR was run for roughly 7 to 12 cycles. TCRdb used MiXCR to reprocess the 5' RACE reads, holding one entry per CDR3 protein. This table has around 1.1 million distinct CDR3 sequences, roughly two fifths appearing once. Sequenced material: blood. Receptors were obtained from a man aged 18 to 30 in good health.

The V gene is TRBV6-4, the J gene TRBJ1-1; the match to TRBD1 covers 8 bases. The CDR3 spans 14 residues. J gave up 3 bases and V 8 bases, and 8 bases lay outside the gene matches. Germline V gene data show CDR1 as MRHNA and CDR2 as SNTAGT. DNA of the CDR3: TGTGCCAGCCGGGACCTGGACAGGGACACTGAAGCTTTCTTT. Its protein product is CASRDLDRDTEAFF.

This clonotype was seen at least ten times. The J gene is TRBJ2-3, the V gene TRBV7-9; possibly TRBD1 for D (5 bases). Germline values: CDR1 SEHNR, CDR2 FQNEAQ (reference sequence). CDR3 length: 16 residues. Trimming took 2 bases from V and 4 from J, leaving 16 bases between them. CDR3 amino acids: CASSLNQGALADTQYF. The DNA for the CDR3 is TGTGCCAGCAGCTTAAACCAAGGGGCCCTCGCAGATACGCAGTATTTT.

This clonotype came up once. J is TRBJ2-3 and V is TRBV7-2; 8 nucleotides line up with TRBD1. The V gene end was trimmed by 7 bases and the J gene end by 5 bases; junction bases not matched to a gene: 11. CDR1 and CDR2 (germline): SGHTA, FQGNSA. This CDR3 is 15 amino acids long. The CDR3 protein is CASTPRGQGLDTQYF. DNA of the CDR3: TGTGCCAGCACCCCGCGTGGACAGGGTTTAGATACGCAGTATTTT.

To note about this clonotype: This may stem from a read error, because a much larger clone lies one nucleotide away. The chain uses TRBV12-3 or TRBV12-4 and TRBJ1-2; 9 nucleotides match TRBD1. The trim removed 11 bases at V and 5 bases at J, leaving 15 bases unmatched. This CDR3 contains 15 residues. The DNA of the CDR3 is TGTGCCTGCACTATAGGACAGGGGCTGCGGTATGGCTACACCTTC. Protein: CACTIGQGLRYGYTF.

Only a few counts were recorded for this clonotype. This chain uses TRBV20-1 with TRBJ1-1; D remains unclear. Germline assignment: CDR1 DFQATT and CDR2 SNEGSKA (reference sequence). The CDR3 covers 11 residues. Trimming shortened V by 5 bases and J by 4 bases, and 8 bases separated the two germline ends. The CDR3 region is CSAPLSTEAFF. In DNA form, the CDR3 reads TGCAGTGCTCCACTAAGCACTGAAGCTTTCTTT.

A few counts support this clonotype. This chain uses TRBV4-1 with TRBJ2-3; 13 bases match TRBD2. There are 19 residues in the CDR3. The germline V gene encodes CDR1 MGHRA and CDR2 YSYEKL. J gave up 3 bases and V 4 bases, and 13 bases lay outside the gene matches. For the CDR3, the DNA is TGCGCCAGCAGCCCCCTCGGACTAGCGGGGGAATCGTGGACAGATACGCAGTATTTT. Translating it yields CASSPLGLAGESWTDTQYF.

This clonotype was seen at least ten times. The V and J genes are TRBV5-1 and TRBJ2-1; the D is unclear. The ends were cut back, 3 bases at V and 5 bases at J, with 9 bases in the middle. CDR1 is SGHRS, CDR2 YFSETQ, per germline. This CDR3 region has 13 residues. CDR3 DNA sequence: TGCGCCAGCAGCTCCCCCCCCAACAATGAGCAGTTCTTC. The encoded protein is CASSSPPNNEQFF.

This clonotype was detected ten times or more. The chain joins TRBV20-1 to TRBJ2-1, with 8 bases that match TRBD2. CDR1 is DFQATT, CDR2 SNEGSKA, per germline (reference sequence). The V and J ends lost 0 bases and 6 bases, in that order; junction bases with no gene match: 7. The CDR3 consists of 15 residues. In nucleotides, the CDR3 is TGCAGTGCTAGAGACCCTGGGACTAGTACCAATGAGCAGTTCTTC. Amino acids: CSARDPGTSTNEQFF.

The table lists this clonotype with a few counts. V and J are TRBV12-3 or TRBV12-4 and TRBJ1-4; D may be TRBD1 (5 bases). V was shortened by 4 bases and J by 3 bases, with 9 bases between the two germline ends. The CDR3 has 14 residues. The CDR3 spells CASSSDSPNEKLFF. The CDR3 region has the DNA TGTGCCAGCAGTTCTGACAGTCCTAATGAAAAACTGTTTTTT.

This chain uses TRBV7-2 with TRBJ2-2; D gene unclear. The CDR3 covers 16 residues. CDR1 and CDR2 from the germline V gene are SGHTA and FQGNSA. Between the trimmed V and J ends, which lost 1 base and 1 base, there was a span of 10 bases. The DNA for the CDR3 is TGTGCCAGCAGCTTAGAACGTAAGCTGAACACCGGGGAGCTGTTTTTT. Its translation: CASSLERKLNTGELFF.

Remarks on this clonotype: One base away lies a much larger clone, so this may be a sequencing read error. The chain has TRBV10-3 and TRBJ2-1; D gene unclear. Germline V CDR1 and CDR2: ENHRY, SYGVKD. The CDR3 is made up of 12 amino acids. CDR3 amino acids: CAISSSYDEQFF. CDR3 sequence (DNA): TGTGCCATCAGTAGCTCCTACGATGAGCAGTTCTTC.

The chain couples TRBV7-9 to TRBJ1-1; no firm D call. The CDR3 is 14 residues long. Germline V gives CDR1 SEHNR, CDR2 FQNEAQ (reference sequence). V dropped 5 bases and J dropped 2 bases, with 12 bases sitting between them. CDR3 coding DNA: TGTGCCAGCAGCAGGGAGGGCCCTAACACTGAAGCTTTCTTT. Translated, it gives CASSREGPNTEAFF. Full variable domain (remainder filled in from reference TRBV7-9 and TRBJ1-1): DTGVSQNPRHKITKRGQNVTFRCDPISEHNRLYWYRQTLGQGPEFLTYFQNEAQLEKSRLLSDRFSAERPKGSFSTLEIQRTEQGDSAMYLCASSREGPNTEAFFGQGTRLTVV.

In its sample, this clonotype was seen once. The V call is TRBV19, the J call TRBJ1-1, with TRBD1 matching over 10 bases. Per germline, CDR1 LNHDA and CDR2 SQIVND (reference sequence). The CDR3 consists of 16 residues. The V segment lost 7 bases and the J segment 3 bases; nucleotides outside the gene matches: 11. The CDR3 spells CASTIGQGGGYTEAFF. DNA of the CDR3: TGTGCCAGTACCATCGGACAGGGGGGAGGGTACACTGAAGCTTTCTTT.

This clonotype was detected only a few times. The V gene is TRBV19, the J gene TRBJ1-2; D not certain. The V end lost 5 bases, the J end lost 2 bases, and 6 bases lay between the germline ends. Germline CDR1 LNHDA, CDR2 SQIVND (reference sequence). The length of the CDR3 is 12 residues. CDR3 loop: CASSRVNYGYTF. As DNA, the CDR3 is TGTGCCAGTAGTCGGGTAAACTATGGCTACACCTTC.

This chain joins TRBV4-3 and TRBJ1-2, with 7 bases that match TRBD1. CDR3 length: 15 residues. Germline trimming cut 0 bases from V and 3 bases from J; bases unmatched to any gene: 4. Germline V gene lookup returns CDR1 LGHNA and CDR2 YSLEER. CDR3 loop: CASSQDTGEYYGYTF. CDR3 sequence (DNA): TGCGCCAGCAGCCAAGATACAGGGGAATACTATGGCTACACCTTC.

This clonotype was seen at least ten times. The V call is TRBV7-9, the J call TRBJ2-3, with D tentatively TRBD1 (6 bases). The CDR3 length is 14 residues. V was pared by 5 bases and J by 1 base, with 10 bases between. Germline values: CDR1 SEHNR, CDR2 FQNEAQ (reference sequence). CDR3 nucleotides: TGTGCCAGCAGCGGCAGGGGCGGCACAGATACGCAGTATTTT. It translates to CASSGRGGTDTQYF.

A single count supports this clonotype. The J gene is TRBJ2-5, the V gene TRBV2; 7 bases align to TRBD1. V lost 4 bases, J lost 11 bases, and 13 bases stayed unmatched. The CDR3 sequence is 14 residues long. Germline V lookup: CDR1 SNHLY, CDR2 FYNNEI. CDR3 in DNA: TGTGCCAGCAGTGTCGGGACAGATCGGAATGAGCAGTACTTC. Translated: CASSVGTDRNEQYF.

CDR3 DNA: TGCAGTGCTCCGCTTTACACCAACAATGAGCAGTTCTTC. Translating it yields CSAPLYTNNEQFF. V is TRBV20-1 and J is TRBJ2-1; unclear D gene. The germline V gene encodes CDR1 DFQATT and CDR2 SNEGSKA (reference sequence). The CDR3 is 13 amino acids. Trimming shortened V by 5 bases and J by 5 bases, and 13 bases separated the two germline ends.

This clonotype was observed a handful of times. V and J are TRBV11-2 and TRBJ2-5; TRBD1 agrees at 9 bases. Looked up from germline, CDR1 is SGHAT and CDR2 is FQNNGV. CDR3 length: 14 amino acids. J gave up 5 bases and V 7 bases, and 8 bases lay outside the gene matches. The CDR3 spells CASKDRGAEETQYF. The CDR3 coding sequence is TGTGCCAGCAAGGACAGGGGAGCTGAGGAGACCCAGTACTTC.

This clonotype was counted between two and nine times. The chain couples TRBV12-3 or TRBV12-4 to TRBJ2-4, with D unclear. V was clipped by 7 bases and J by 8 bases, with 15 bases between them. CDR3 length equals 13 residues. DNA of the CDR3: TGTGCCAGCACTACGACGCCTGGTGACATTCAGTACTTC. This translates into CASTTTPGDIQYF.

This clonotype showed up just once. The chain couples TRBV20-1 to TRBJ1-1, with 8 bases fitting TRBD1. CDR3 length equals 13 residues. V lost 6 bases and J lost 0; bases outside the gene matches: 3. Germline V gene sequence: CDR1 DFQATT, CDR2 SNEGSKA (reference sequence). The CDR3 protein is CSAEDRVNTEAFF. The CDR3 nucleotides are TGCAGTGCCGAGGACAGGGTGAACACTGAAGCTTTCTTT.

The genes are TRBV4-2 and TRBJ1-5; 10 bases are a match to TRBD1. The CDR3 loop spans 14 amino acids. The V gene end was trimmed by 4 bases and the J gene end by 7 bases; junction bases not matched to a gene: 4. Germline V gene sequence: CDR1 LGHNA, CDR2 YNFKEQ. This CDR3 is CASSPGQGEQPQHF. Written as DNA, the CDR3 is TGTGCCAGCAGCCCCGGACAGGGGGAGCAGCCCCAGCATTTT.

CDR3 sequence: CASSLPREATEAFF. CDR3 nucleotide sequence: TGTGCCAGCAGCCTCCCCCGTGAGGCCACTGAAGCTTTCTTT. The chain uses TRBV7-8 and TRBJ1-1; no clear D. CDR1 is SGHVS, CDR2 FQNEAQ, per germline. The CDR3 consists of 14 residues. V lost 5 bases and J lost 4, with 14 bases in between.

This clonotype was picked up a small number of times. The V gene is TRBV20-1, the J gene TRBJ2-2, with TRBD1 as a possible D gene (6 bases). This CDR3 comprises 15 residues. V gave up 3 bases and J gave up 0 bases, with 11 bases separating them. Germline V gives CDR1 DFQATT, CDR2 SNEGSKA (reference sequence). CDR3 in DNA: TGCAGTGCTAGTAAGACAGGCCCGAACACCGGGGAGCTGTTTTTT. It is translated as CSASKTGPNTGELFF.

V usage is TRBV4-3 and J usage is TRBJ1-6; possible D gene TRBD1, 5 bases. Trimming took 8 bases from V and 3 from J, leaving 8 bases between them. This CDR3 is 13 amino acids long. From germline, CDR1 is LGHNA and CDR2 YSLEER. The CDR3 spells CASQGGYNSPLHF. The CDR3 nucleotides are TGCGCCAGCCAGGGCGGCTATAATTCACCCCTCCACTTT.

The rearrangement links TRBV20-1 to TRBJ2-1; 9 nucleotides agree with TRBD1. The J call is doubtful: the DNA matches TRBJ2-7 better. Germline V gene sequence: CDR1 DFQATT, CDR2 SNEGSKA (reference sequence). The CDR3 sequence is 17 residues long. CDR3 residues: CSARNRQGGSSYNEQYF. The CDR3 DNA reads TGCAGTGCTAGAAACCGACAGGGGGGAAGCTCCTACAATGAGCAGTACTTC.

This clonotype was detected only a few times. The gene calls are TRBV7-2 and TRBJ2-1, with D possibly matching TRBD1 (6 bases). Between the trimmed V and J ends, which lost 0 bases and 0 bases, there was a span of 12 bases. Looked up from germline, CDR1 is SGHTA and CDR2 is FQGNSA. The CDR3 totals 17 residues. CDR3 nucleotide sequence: TGTGCCAGCAGCTTAGCCTTTAGGGGGAGCTCCTACAATGAGCAGTTCTTC. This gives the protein CASSLAFRGSSYNEQFF. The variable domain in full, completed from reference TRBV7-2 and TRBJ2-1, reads GAGVSQSPSNKVTEKGKDVELRCDPISGHTALYWYRQSLGQGLEFLIYFQGNSAPDKSGLPSDRFSAERTGGSVSTLTIQRTQQEDSAVYLCASSLAFRGSSYNEQFFGPGTRLTVL.

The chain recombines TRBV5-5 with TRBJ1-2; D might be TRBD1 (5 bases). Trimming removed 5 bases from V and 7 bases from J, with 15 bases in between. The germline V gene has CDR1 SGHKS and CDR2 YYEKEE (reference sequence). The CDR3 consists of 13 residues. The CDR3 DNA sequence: TGTGCCAGCAGTTCCGGGGCCGAGGGTGGCTACACCTTC. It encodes CASSSGAEGGYTF.

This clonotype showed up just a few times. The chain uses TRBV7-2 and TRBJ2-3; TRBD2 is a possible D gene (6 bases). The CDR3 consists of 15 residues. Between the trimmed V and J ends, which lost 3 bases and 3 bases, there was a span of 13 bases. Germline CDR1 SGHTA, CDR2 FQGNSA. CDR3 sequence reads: CASSFKRAGTDTQYF. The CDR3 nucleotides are TGTGCCAGCAGCTTTAAACGGGCGGGGACAGATACGCAGTATTTT.

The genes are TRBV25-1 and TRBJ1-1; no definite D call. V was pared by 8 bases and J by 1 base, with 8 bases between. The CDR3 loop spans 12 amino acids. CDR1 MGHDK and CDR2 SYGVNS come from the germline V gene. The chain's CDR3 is CASGRTNTEAFF. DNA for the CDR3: TGTGCCAGCGGACGGACGAACACTGAAGCTTTCTTT. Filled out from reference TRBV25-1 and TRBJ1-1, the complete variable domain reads EADIYQTPRYLVIGTGKKITLECSQTMGHDKMYWYQQDPGMELHLIHYSYGVNSTEKGDLSSESTVSRIRTEHFPLTLESARPSHTSQYLCASGRTNTEAFFGQGTRLTVV.

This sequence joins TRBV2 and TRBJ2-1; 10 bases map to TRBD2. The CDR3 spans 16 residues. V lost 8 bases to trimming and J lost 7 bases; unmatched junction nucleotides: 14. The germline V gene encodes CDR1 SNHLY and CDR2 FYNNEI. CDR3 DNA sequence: TGTGCCAGCCATTCCTCTCGACTAGCGGGCCAGAATGAGCAGTTCTTC. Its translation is CASHSSRLAGQNEQFF.